The 21 T cell receptor beta chains below come from one sample, sequenced in a study of cytotoxic CD8 clonotypes in ibrutinib-treated CLL. Produced via immunoSEQ multiplex PCR; TCRdb's table is partial and in-frame only. The sample has about 50,000 clones; roughly 54% are singletons. This material consisted of PBMCs, taken at disease progression, from a patient treated with ibrutinib. These receptors all come from a human donor with chronic lymphocytic leukemia.

A few counts support this clone. The chain has TRBV5-1 and TRBJ1-2; the D is unclear. The V end lost 0 bases, the J end lost 3 bases, and 6 bases lay between the germline ends. This CDR3 region has 13 residues. Germline V gene sequence: CDR1 SGHRS, CDR2 YFSETQ. The CDR3 protein is CASSLVGDYGYTF. The CDR3 DNA reads TGCGCCAGCAGCTTGGTTGGTGACTATGGCTACACCTTC. Full variable domain (missing parts from reference TRBV5-1 and TRBJ1-2): KAGVTQTPRYLIKTRGQQVTLSCSPISGHRSVSWYQQTPGQGLQFLFEYFSETQRNKGNFPGRFSGRQFSNSRSEMNVSTLELGDSALYLCASSLVGDYGYTFGSGTRLTVV.

There are a few counts of this clone. This chain connects TRBV5-8 to TRBJ2-7; D possibly corresponds to TRBD1 (5 bases). The CDR3 runs 14 residues. V was clipped by 4 bases and J by 2 bases, with 13 bases between them. CDR1 and CDR2 from the germline V gene are SGHTS and YDEGEE. CDR3 in amino acids: CASSPRAGPYEQYF. The DNA of the CDR3 is TGTGCCAGCAGCCCCAGGGCAGGGCCCTACGAGCAGTACTTC.

The chain uses TRBV2 and TRBJ2-1; no definite D call. The V end was cut by 4 bases, the J end by 10 bases, with 5 bases between. CDR3 length: 10 residues. Germline V lookup: CDR1 SNHLY, CDR2 FYNNEI. CDR3 DNA sequence: TGTGCCAGCAGTGGTCGAGAGCAGTTCTTC. It is translated as CASSGREQFF.

The chain links TRBV2 to TRBJ2-7; possible D gene TRBD2, 6 bases. Germline CDR1 and CDR2: SNHLY and FYNNEI. V was clipped by 7 bases and J by 3 bases, with 19 bases between them. The CDR3 totals 15 residues. CDR3 in amino acids: CASTKLEGLGYEQYF. CDR3 bases: TGTGCCAGCACCAAACTGGAGGGTTTAGGCTACGAGCAGTACTTC.

This clone came up once. This chain joins TRBV9 and TRBJ1-1, with D hard to call. The germline V gene has CDR1 SGDLS and CDR2 YYNGEE. This CDR3 comprises 12 residues. V was trimmed by 4 bases and J by 5 bases, leaving 9 bases between them. The CDR3 coding sequence is TGTGCCAGCAGCCGCGGGCGAACTGAAGCTTTCTTT. Its translation: CASSRGRTEAFF.

Only a few counts were recorded for this clone. The rearrangement uses TRBV10-3 and TRBJ2-2; the match to TRBD1 covers 7 bases. Germline-derived CDR1 and CDR2 are ENHRY and SYGVKD. This CDR3 comprises 14 residues. Trimming took 6 bases from V and 8 from J; bases not matched to a gene: 9. The chain's CDR3 is CAISATGPSGELFF. Here the CDR3 DNA reads TGTGCCATCAGCGCGACAGGGCCATCGGGGGAGCTGTTTTTT.

A few counts support this clone. The chain couples TRBV2 to TRBJ2-7, with 8 nucleotides matching TRBD1. With V trimmed by 6 bases and J by 3 bases, 4 bases remained unmatched. The germline gives CDR1 SNHLY, CDR2 FYNNEI. CDR3 size: 13 residues. In DNA form, the CDR3 reads TGTGCCAGCAGCGGACAGGGTGGCTACGAGCAGTACTTC. This sequence encodes CASSGQGGYEQYF.

This chain's CDR3 is CASPRENTEAFF. In DNA form, the CDR3 reads TGTGCCTCCCCCAGGGAAAACACTGAAGCTTTCTTT. The V call is TRBV2, the J call TRBJ1-1; D is possibly TRBD1 (5 bases). From germline, CDR1 is SNHLY and CDR2 FYNNEI. V was trimmed by 11 bases and J by 2 bases, leaving 12 bases between them. This CDR3 region has 12 residues.

This clone came up a few times. This rearrangement joins TRBV5-8 to TRBJ1-3; D remains unclear. V was clipped by 0 bases and J by 0 bases, with 10 bases between them. This CDR3 spans 16 amino acids. Germline assignment: CDR1 SGHTS and CDR2 YDEGEE. This CDR3 is CASSLGDSSSGNTIYF. DNA for the CDR3: TGTGCCAGCAGCTTGGGGGATAGTAGCTCTGGAAACACCATATATTTT.

The V gene is TRBV6-5, the J gene TRBJ2-2, with 10 bases aligning to TRBD1. V shed 7 bases and J 3 bases; nucleotides not matched to a gene: 2. CDR1 MNHEY and CDR2 SVGAGI come from the germline V gene. The CDR3 totals 14 residues. Here the CDR3 reads CASTGTGDTGELFF. CDR3 coding DNA: TGTGCCAGCACTGGGACAGGGGACACCGGGGAGCTGTTTTTT.

This sequence joins TRBV29-1 and TRBJ2-6, with D perhaps assigned TRBD1 or TRBD2 (5 bases each). With 6 bases removed from V and 1 base from J, the gap between germline ends came to 13 bases. CDR1 and CDR2 (germline): SQVTM, ANQGSEA. This CDR3 is built from 15 residues. The CDR3 loop is CSVPRGGSGANVLTF. In DNA form, the CDR3 reads TGCAGCGTCCCGCGTGGGGGTTCTGGGGCCAACGTCCTGACTTTC.

The chain couples TRBV28 to TRBJ1-2; D unclear. From germline, CDR1 is MDHEN and CDR2 SYDVKM. The CDR3 runs to 11 residues. V lost 11 bases, J lost 0 bases, and 7 bases lay in between. CDR3 DNA sequence: TGTGCCGGCGGTTCTAACTATGGCTACACCTTC. It yields the protein CAGGSNYGYTF.

This clone occurred a few times. The chain uses TRBV4-2 and TRBJ2-5; D is ambiguous. CDR3 length equals 15 residues. Germline V gene sequence: CDR1 LGHNA, CDR2 YNFKEQ. V dropped 1 base and J dropped 1 base, with 10 bases sitting between them. CDR3 protein: CASSQADSIQETQYF. The CDR3 nucleotides read TGTGCCAGCAGCCAAGCTGACTCGATCCAAGAGACCCAGTACTTC.

This clone showed up just once. The chain couples TRBV13 to TRBJ1-1; D unresolved. V was clipped by 3 bases and J by 0 bases, with 8 bases between them. CDR1 PRHDT and CDR2 FYEKMQ come from the germline V gene (reference sequence). The CDR3 spans 14 residues. CDR3 amino acids: CASSFWRLNTEAFF. The CDR3, as DNA: TGTGCCAGCAGCTTCTGGAGGTTGAACACTGAAGCTTTCTTT.

The V gene is TRBV6-1, the J gene TRBJ2-1; 15 positions agree with TRBD2. V dropped 7 bases and J dropped 8; count of bases not matched to a gene: 6. CDR1 and CDR2 from the germline V gene are MNHNS and SASEGT. This CDR3 has 15 amino acids. The chain's CDR3 is CASTKGLAGGDEQFF. The CDR3 nucleotides are TGTGCCAGCACGAAAGGACTAGCGGGAGGGGATGAGCAGTTCTTC.

J is TRBJ2-7 and V is TRBV4-3; 7 positions match TRBD1. Trimming cost V 3 bases and J 2 bases; bases outside gene matches: 4. CDR1 and CDR2 from the germline V gene are LGHNA and YSLEER. The CDR3 extends over 14 amino acids. CDR3 in amino acids: CASSHGTATYEQYF. The CDR3 nucleotides are TGCGCCAGCAGCCATGGGACAGCGACCTACGAGCAGTACTTC.

This clone has more than one count but fewer than ten. V and J are TRBV29-1 and TRBJ2-2, with a weak D call TRBD1 (6 bases). Deletions cut 4 bases from V and 5 bases from J, with 17 bases between. The CDR3 is made up of 15 amino acids. CDR1 is SQVTM, CDR2 ANQGSEA, per germline. The CDR3 DNA reads as TGCAGCGTTGTCAGTCAGGGGCGGTGGACCGGGGAGCTGTTTTTT. Translating it yields CSVVSQGRWTGELFF.

This rearrangement joins TRBV7-2 to TRBJ2-2; D is unresolved. The germline V gene encodes CDR1 SGHTA and CDR2 FQGNSA. There are 15 residues in the CDR3. V lost 1 base, J lost 8 bases, and 14 bases lay in between. CDR3: CASSLVGQAVGELFF. The CDR3 DNA sequence: TGTGCCAGCAGCTTAGTTGGCCAGGCTGTGGGGGAGCTGTTTTTT.

This clone was counted only a few times. The V gene is TRBV6-5, the J gene TRBJ1-2, with D unresolved. V was cut by 0 bases and J by 5 bases, with 10 bases left in between. Germline assignment: CDR1 MNHEY and CDR2 SVGAGI. The CDR3 extends over 14 amino acids. The CDR3 DNA follows: TGTGCCAGCAGTTACTCGGAATGGGGTTATGGCTACACCTTC. Protein: CASSYSEWGYGYTF.

J is TRBJ2-1 and V is TRBV27, with a possible D match to TRBD1 (6 bases). V was clipped by 4 bases and J by 9 bases, with 19 bases between them. Looked up from germline, CDR1 is MNHEY and CDR2 is SMNVEV (reference sequence). The CDR3 loop spans 15 amino acids. As DNA, the CDR3 is TGTGCCAGCAGTTGGGGGCGCACCGCCGGTAGTGAGCAGTTCTTC. Amino acid sequence: CASSWGRTAGSEQFF.

This chain joins TRBV5-1 and TRBJ2-5; no reliable D call. CDR1 is SGHRS, CDR2 YFSETQ, per germline. The CDR3 spans 14 residues. Trimming pared 6 bases from V and 4 bases from J, leaving 16 bases between. The CDR3 loop reads CASKSGIVGETQYF. The CDR3 nucleotides are TGCGCCAGCAAATCGGGTATAGTAGGAGAGACCCAGTACTTC.